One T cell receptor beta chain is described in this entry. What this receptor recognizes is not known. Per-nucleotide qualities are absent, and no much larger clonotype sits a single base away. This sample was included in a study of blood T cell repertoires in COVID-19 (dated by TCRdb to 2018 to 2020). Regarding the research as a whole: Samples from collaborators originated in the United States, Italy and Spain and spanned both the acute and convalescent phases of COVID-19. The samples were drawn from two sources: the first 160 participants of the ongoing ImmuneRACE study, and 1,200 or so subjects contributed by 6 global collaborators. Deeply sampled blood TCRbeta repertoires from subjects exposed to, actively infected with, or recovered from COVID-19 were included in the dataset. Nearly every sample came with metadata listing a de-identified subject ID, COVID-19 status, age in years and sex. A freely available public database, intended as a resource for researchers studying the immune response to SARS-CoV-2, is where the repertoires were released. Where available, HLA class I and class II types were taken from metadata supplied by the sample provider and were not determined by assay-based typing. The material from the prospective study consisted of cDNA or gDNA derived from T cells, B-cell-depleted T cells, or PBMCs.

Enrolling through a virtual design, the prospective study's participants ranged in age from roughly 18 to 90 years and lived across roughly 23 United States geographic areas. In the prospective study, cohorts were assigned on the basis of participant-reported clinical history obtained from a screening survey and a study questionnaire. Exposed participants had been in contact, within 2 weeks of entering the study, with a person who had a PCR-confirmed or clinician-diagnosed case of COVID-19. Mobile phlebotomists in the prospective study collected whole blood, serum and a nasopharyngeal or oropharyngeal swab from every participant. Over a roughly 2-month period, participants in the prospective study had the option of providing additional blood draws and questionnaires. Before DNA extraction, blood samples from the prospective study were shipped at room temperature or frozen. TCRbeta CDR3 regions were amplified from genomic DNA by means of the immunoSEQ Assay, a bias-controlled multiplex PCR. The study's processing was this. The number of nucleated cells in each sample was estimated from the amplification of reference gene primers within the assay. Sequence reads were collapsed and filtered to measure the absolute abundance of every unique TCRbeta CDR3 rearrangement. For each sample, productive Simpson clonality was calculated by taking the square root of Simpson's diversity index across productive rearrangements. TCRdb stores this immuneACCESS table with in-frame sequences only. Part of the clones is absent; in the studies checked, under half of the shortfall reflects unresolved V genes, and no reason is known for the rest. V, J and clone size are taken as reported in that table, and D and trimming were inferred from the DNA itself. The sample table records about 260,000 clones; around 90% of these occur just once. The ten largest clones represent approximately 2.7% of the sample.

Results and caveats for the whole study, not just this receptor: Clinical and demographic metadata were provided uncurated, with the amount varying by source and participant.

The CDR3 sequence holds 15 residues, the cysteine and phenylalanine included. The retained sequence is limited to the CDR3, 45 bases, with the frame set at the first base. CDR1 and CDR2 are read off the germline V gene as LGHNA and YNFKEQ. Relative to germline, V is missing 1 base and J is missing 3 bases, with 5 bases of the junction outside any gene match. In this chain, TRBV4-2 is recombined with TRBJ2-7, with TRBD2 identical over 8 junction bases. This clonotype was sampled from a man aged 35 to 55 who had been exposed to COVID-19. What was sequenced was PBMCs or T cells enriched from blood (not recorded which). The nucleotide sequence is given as TGTGCCAGCAGCCAAGGCCTACGGGAGGGCTACGAGCAGTACTTC. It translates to CASSQGLREGYEQYF.